This is a list of T cell receptor beta chains from one sample in a study of control samples from healthy donors and cancer patients. Measured with immunoSEQ multiplex PCR; TCRdb has only the in-frame clones, and not every one. The sample records 65,000 to 90,000 clones, 80% to 90% being singletons. The sample taken for sequencing was blood. The receptors derive from a man in his forties or fifties in good health. Each CDR3 is given with its conserved first and last residue. D genes are given only for firm matches. Rows give clone size only sometimes, using once, few, many, or a class for an expanded clone.

TRBD1,TRBJ1-2,NA,TRBV19,TGTGCCAGTAGCACGATTCTCTCACAGGGGACCAACTATGGCTACACCTTC,CASSTILSQGTNYGYTF
NA,TRBJ1-6,medium-sized,TRBV4-3,TGCGCCAGCAGCCAAGATCCAGGGTCCTATAATTCACCCCTCCACTTT,CASSQDPGSYNSPLHF
NA,TRBJ1-2,NA,TRBV27,TGTGCCAGCAGTTTATCGAGCCTTTCCAGGGGCTACACCTTC,CASSLSSLSRGYTF
TRBD1,TRBJ2-5,NA,TRBV5-5,TGTGCCAGCAGCATACAGGGGCCGGAGACCCAGTACTTC,CASSIQGPETQYF
NA,TRBJ2-2,NA,TRBV6-4,TGTGCCAGCAGTCCCGAGGGGGCCGGGGAGCTGTTTTTT,CASSPEGAGELFF
NA,TRBJ1-3,NA,TRBV11-1,TGTGCCAGCAGCTCGGCAGGAAACACCATATATTTT,CASSSAGNTIYF
NA,TRBJ1-3,few,TRBV5-4,TGTGCCAGCAGCTCAGGGACCGCCACTGGAAACACCATATATTTT,CASSSGTATGNTIYF
NA,TRBJ2-2,NA,TRBV5-8,TGTGCCAGCAGGACACCGGGACTCAGCCGGACCGGGGAGCTGTTTTTT,CASRTPGLSRTGELFF
NA,TRBJ2-7,NA,TRBV7-9,TGTGCCAGCAGCTTAGGTAGGGGCGAGCAGTACTTC,CASSLGRGEQYF
TRBD2,TRBJ2-3,once,TRBV7-2,TGTGCCAGCAGCTTAGATAGCGGGGGCACAGATACGCAGTATTTT,CASSLDSGGTDTQYF
NA,TRBJ1-1,NA,TRBV4-3,TGCGCCAGCAGCCAAGTAGAGGGGGACACCGTGAACACTGAAGCTTTCTTT,CASSQVEGDTVNTEAFF
TRBD2,TRBJ2-2,NA,TRBV10-1,TGCGCCAGCAGTGAGTTCGGGAGGGCCATAGGAGCCGGGGAGCTGTTTTTT,CASSEFGRAIGAGELFF
NA,TRBJ2-7,NA,TRBV4-1,TGCGCCAGCAGCCAAGAGGGCCCAGTGGGCAGCTACGAGCAGTACTTC,CASSQEGPVGSYEQYF
NA,TRBJ1-4,once,TRBV28,TGTGCCAGCAGCTATGTGAGGACAGAACCGCGTAATGAAAAACTGTTTTTT,CASSYVRTEPRNEKLFF
NA,TRBJ2-1,NA,TRBV4-3,TGCGCCAGCAGCCCAGCCCGGGATGCCTACAATGAGCAGTTCTTC,CASSPARDAYNEQFF
NA,TRBJ1-1,once,TRBV6-6,TGTGCCAGCAGTTCTACACAGGGAGGGAACACTGAAGCTTTCTTT,CASSSTQGGNTEAFF
NA,TRBJ2-6,NA,TRBV4-3,TGCGCCAGCAGCCAAGGAACCTACGTCTCTGGGGCCAACGTCCTGACTTTC,CASSQGTYVSGANVLTF
NA,TRBJ2-3,NA,TRBV7-2,TGTGCCAGCAGCCCCCGGGCCAGCACAGATACGCAGTATTTT,CASSPRASTDTQYF
NA,TRBJ2-3,NA,TRBV28,TGTGCCAGCAGTTTGCTCTCAGATACGCAGTATTTT,CASSLLSDTQYF
TRBD1,TRBJ2-2,NA,TRBV6-1,TGTGCCAGCAGTGGGATCCCGACAGGGGGCTTCACCGGGGAGCTGTTTTTT,CASSGIPTGGFTGELFF
TRBD2,TRBJ2-2,NA,TRBV4-2,TGTGCCAGCAGCCAAGATATCGGGGGGGGCACCGGGGAGCTGTTTTTT,CASSQDIGGGTGELFF
NA,TRBJ1-1,NA,TRBV30,TGTGCCTGGAGTCCGGGACGCGCGAACACTGAAGCTTTCTTT,CAWSPGRANTEAFF
NA,TRBJ2-3,NA,TRBV9,TGTGCCAGCAGCGTAGGGGGCGCGGGGCGCACAGATACGCAGTATTTT,CASSVGGAGRTDTQYF
TRBD2,TRBJ2-3,NA,TRBV6-6,TGTGCCAGCACCCTTAGGGGAGGGCCTTCAGATACGCAGTATTTT,CASTLRGGPSDTQYF
NA,TRBJ2-3,NA,TRBV14,TGTGCCAGCAGCCAAGAGTTCAGGGTAACAGATACGCAGTATTTT,CASSQEFRVTDTQYF
NA,TRBJ1-2,few,TRBV10-3,TGTGCCATCAGTCTGGGGGATGGCTACACCTTC,CAISLGDGYTF
TRBD1,TRBJ1-2,once,TRBV24-1,TGTGCCACCAGTGATTCGGTGACCGGGACAGTCTATGGCTACACCTTC,CATSDSVTGTVYGYTF
NA,TRBJ2-5,NA,TRBV5-4,TGTGCCAGCAGCTTGGACGCGGGGCCGCAAGAGACCCAGTACTTC,CASSLDAGPQETQYF
TRBD2,TRBJ2-7,NA,TRBV11-3,TGTGCCAGCAGCACCGGGACTAGCGGGAAAGGGCAGTACTTC,CASSTGTSGKGQYF
TRBD1,TRBJ1-6,once,TRBV19,TGTGCCAGTAGAGAACGGGGGACAGGAAATTCACCCCTCCACTTT,CASRERGTGNSPLHF
NA,TRBJ1-1,NA,TRBV2,TGTGCCAGCAGAGGTCCAGCAGCTTTCTTT,CASRGPAAFF
NA,TRBJ1-2,NA,TRBV4-3,TGCGCCAGCAGCCAAGAGTCGGGGCGAAACTATGGCTACACCTTC,CASSQESGRNYGYTF
NA,TRBJ1-1,NA,TRBV25-1,TGTGCCAGCCGACCGGGGGATGGGGACACTGAAGCTTTCTTT,CASRPGDGDTEAFF
NA,TRBJ2-3,NA,TRBV27,TGTGCCAGCAGTTTAGGGCTCATCCCCCCAGATACGCAGTATTTT,CASSLGLIPPDTQYF
TRBD2,TRBJ2-3,NA,TRBV3-1/TRBV3-2,TGTGCCAGCAGCCAAGGGCTAGCGGGAGTGACAGATACGCAGTATTTT,CASSQGLAGVTDTQYF
NA,TRBJ2-5,NA,TRBV9,TGTGCCAGCAGCGTAGAGGGCGGCCAAGAGACCCAGTACTTC,CASSVEGGQETQYF
TRBD2,TRBJ2-1,NA,TRBV2,TGTGCCAGCAAAACCGGGACTAGCTTCCATGAGCAGTTCTTC,CASKTGTSFHEQFF
NA,TRBJ2-5,NA,TRBV12-5,TGTGCTAGTGGTTTCCAAAATGGAGAGACCCAGTACTTC,CASGFQNGETQYF
TRBD2,TRBJ2-4,few,TRBV19,TGTGCCAGTAGTCTAAAGGGACTAGCGGGAGTGGGCGACATTCAGTACTTC,CASSLKGLAGVGDIQYF
TRBD2,TRBJ2-5,NA,TRBV3-1/TRBV3-2,TGTGCCAGCAGCCAAGGGCTAGCGGGCCAAGGGGCCCAGTACTTC,CASSQGLAGQGAQYF
NA,TRBJ2-1,medium-sized,TRBV4-3,TGCGCCAGCAGCCAAGATAGAACGAGCGGAGAGCAGTTCTTC,CASSQDRTSGEQFF
TRBD1,TRBJ1-3,NA,TRBV11-2,TGTGCCAGCAAAGTGGGACAGCCTGGAAACACCATATATTTT,CASKVGQPGNTIYF
NA,TRBJ2-3,NA,TRBV24-1,TGTGCCACCAGTGATTTGAGTGGGGACCCAGATACGCAGTATTTT,CATSDLSGDPDTQYF
NA,TRBJ2-6,NA,TRBV7-9,TGTGCCAGCAGCTTACACCACTCTGGGGCCAACGTCCTGACTTTC,CASSLHHSGANVLTF
NA,TRBJ2-7,NA,TRBV7-2,TGTGCCAGCAGCCTGACAGACTCCTACGAGCAGTACTTC,CASSLTDSYEQYF
TRBD1,TRBJ2-1,few,TRBV5-1,TGCGCCAGCAGCTCAGGACAGGGCGTGTCAAATGAGCAGTTCTTC,CASSSGQGVSNEQFF
NA,TRBJ1-5,NA,TRBV7-2,TGTGCCAGCAGCCAACAATCAGGGGGCAATCAGCCCCAGCATTTT,CASSQQSGGNQPQHF
NA,TRBJ1-1,NA,TRBV6-5,TGTGCCAGCAGTTACTGGCAGGGCTACACTGAAGCTTTCTTT,CASSYWQGYTEAFF
NA,TRBJ2-1,NA,TRBV6-1,TGTGCCAGCAGTGAATCAGAGGGGGGCAATGAGCAGTTCTTC,CASSESEGGNEQFF
NA,TRBJ1-6,NA,TRBV3-1/TRBV3-2,TGTGCCAGCAGCCAAGATGCGCATTACGGGTCCCTCCACTTT,CASSQDAHYGSLHF
NA,TRBJ2-7,NA,TRBV27,TGTGCCAGTTGGGACGGGAAAGGCTACGAGCAGTACTTC,CASWDGKGYEQYF
NA,TRBJ2-7,NA,TRBV12-5,TGTGCTAGTGGTTTGTTTGCAGGGATGAGCTCCTACGAGCAGTACTTC,CASGLFAGMSSYEQYF
TRBD1,TRBJ2-7,once,TRBV9,TGTGCCAGCAGCGCCCGGGACAGGGCATCGGGCGAGCAGTACTTC,CASSARDRASGEQYF
NA,TRBJ2-7,NA,TRBV6-2/TRBV6-3,TGTGCCAGCCGTTCGCGCTACTCCTACGAGCAGTACTTC,CASRSRYSYEQYF
TRBD1,TRBJ1-2,NA,TRBV6-5,TGTGCCAGCGGACAGGAGCAGCCCTTTAACTATGGCTACACCTTC,CASGQEQPFNYGYTF